This TCR beta chain derives from a study of T cells in Graves' hyperthyroidism and ophthalmopathy. Regions amplified from RNA transcripts were the TCR beta CDR3 regions. First-round RT-PCR of the TCR CDR3 relied on the HTBI primer set. In TCRdb, the multiplex PCR reads were re-called with MiXCR into one record per CDR3 protein. The sample records approximately 590,000 distinct CDR3 sequences, roughly 14% being singletons. The CDR3 runs to 16 residues. Per the germline V gene, CDR1 is MNHNS and CDR2 is SASEGT. The J segment lost 4 bases and the V segment lost 4 bases, leaving 7 bases of the junction unmatched. The study's findings and limits: With a median lead of approximately 6.4 months before onset, the model predicted ophthalmopathy. Most clonotypes expanded in the thyroid (above 0.001) were also present in blood.

Comments on this clonotype: Its antigen is not known.

Patients aged 18 to 65 with hyperthyroidism were newly diagnosed, with duration under 2 months. Patients having uncontrolled infection, another autoimmune disease, pregnancy or lactation were not included. Sequencing was done on a sample of blood. The gene calls are TRBV6-1 and TRBJ2-1, with 10 bases matching TRBD2. This receptor was identified in a woman younger than 45 with Graves' hyperthyroidism. The CDR3 DNA reads TGTGCCAGCAGTGTTCTAGCGGGAGAATCTTACAATGAGCAGTTCTTC. Residues: CASSVLAGESYNEQFF.